Described below is a single T cell receptor (beta chain) sequence and its context. These data originate in a study of cytomegalovirus exposure and HLA in healthy donors. The ends were cut back, 5 bases at V and 3 bases at J, with 14 bases in the middle. Germline loops: CDR1 SGHVS, CDR2 FNYEAQ. The CDR3 sequence is 14 residues long. Assay used: immunoSEQ multiplex PCR; TCRdb lists only in-frame clones, some missing. The sample includes some 170,000 clones, about 86% of them seen just once. This sequence was found in a woman aged 25-40 years in good health and CMV-seronegative. The sample comprised PBMCs. The chain recombines TRBV7-6 with TRBJ2-7; TRBD1 is a possible D gene (6 bases). DNA of the CDR3: TGTGCCAGCAGCCCCCGGACAGAGAACTACGAGCAGTACTTC. It encodes CASSPRTENYEQYF.